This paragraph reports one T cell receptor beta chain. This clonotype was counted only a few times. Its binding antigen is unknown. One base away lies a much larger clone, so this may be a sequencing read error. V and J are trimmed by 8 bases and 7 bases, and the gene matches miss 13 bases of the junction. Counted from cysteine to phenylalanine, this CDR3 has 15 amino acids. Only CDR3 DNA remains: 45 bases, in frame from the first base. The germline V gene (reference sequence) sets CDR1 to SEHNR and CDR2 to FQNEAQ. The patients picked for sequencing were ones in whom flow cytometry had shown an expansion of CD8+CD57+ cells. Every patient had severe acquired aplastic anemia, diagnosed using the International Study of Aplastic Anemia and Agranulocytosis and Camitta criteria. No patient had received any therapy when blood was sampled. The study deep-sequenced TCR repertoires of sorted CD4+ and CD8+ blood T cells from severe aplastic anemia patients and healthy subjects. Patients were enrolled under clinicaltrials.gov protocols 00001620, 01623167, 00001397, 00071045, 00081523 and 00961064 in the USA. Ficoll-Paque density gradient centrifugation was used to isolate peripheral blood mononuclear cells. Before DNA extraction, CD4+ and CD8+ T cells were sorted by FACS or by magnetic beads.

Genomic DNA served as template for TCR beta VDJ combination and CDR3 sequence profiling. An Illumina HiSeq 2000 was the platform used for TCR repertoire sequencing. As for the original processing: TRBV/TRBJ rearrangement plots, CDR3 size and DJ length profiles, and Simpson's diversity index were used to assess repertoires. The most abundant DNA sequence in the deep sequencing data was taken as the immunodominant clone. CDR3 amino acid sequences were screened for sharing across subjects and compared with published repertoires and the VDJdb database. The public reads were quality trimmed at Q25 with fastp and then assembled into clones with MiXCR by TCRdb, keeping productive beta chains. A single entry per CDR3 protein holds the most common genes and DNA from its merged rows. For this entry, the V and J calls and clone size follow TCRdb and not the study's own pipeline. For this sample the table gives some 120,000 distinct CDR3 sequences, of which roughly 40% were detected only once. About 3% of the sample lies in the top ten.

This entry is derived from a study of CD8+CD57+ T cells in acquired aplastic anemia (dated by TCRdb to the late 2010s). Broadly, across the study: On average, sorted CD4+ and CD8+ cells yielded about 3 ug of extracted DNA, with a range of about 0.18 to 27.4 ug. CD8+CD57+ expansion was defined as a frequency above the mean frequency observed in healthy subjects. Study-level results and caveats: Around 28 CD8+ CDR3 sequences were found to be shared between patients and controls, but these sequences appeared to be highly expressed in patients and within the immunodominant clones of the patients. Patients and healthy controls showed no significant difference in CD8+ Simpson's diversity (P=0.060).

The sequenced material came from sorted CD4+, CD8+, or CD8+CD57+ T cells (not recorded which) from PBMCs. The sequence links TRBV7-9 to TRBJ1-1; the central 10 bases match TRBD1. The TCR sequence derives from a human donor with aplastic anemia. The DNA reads TGTGCCAGCGGCTCGCCGGGACAGGGGATCGGTGAAGCTTTCTTT. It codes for CASGSPGQGIGEAFF.